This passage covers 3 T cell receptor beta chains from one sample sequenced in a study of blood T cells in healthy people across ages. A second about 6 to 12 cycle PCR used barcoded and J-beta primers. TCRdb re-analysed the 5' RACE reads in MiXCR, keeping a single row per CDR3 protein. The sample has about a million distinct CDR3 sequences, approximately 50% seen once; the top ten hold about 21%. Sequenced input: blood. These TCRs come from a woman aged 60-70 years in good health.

The CDR3 DNA reads TGTGCCAGCAGTTTAGTCGGGACGAAGCGGGAGGGGCGCACAGATACGCAGTATTTT. Protein: CASSLVGTKREGRTDTQYF. This chain connects TRBV12-3 or TRBV12-4 to TRBJ2-3; 10 bases map to TRBD2. This CDR3 has 19 residues. With 1 base clipped from V and 1 base from J, the junction kept 11 bases outside the gene matches.

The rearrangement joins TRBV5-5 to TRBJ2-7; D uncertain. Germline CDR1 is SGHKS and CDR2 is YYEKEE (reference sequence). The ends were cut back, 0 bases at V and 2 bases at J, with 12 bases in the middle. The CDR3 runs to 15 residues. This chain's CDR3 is CASSLELSRAYEQYF. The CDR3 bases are TGTGCCAGCAGCTTGGAACTAAGTCGGGCCTACGAGCAGTACTTC. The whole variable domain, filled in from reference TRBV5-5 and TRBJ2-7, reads DAGVTQSPTHLIKTRGQQVTLRCSPISGHKSVSWYQQVLGQGPQFIFQYYEKEERGRGNFPDRFSARQFPNYSSELNVNALLLGDSALYLCASSLELSRAYEQYFGPGTRLTVT.

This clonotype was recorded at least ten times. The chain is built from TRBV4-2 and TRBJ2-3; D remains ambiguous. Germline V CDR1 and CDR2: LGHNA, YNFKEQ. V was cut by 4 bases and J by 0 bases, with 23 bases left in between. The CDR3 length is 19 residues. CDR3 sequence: CASSLRWGTQQHSTDTQYF. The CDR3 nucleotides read TGTGCCAGCAGCCTCCGCTGGGGTACTCAGCAACATAGCACAGATACGCAGTATTTT.